The 21 T cell receptor beta chains presented below share a single source sample, sequenced in a study of shared clonotypes between healthy human individuals. Sequencing used immunoSEQ multiplex PCR; TCRdb keeps in-frame clones, though not all of them. The table has about a million clones, approximately 80% seen once. The sequenced material came from memory CD4+ T cells sorted from blood. Subset noted: CD45RA-negative fraction. Receptors originate from a man aged 18 to 30 in good health.

The chain joins TRBV9 to TRBJ2-3, with 9 positions matching TRBD2. V shed 0 bases and J 3 bases; nucleotides not matched to a gene: 5. The CDR3 length is 16 residues. Looked up from germline, CDR1 is SGDLS and CDR2 is YYNGEE. CDR3 in DNA: TGTGCCAGCAGCGTAGAACTTAGCGGGGGTACAGATACGCAGTATTTT. Protein sequence: CASSVELSGGTDTQYF.

The J gene is TRBJ1-6, the V gene TRBV5-1, with TRBD1 as a possible D gene (6 bases). Germline loops: CDR1 SGHRS, CDR2 YFSETQ. This CDR3 has 15 residues. The V end was cut by 4 bases, the J end by 5 bases, with 13 bases between. The CDR3 region has the DNA TGCGCCAGCAGCCGCCGGGACAACGATAATTCACCCCTCCACTTT. Translating it yields CASSRRDNDNSPLHF.

This clone has only one observation. The CDR3 sequence is CASSQTLGETQYF. The CDR3 region has the DNA TGCGCCAGCAGCCAAACGCTGGGAGAGACCCAGTACTTC. This chain joins TRBV4-1 and TRBJ2-5; D is unclear. Trimming removed 2 bases at V and 4 bases at J, with 8 bases between. Germline V lookup: CDR1 MGHRA, CDR2 YSYEKL. The CDR3 is 13 amino acids.

Details on this clone: Other DNA sequences from this sample encode an identical CDR3 as well. CDR3 sequence reads: CASSVDPTGELFF. CDR3 DNA sequence: TGTGCCAGCAGCGTCGACCCCACCGGGGAGCTGTTTTTT. V is TRBV9 and J is TRBJ2-2, with D unresolved. CDR3 length: 13 amino acids. V was shortened by 2 bases and J by 4 bases, with 6 bases between the two germline ends. In germline, CDR1 is SGDLS, CDR2 YYNGEE.

The gene calls are TRBV6-6 and TRBJ2-1; 9 bases map to TRBD2. The CDR3 covers 14 residues. Germline V lookup: CDR1 MNHNY, CDR2 SVGAGI (reference sequence). The V and J ends lost 2 bases and 8 bases, in that order; junction bases with no gene match: 4. Written as DNA, the CDR3 is TGTGCCAGCAGTTACGGAGCGGGGGGTTATGAGCAGTTCTTC. It is translated as CASSYGAGGYEQFF.

The chain carries TRBV6-5 and TRBJ2-5, with 7 bases matching TRBD1. CDR3 length: 12 residues. V lost 5 bases to trimming and J lost 11 bases; unmatched junction nucleotides: 8. Per the germline V gene, CDR1 is MNHEY and CDR2 is SVGAGI. The CDR3: CASSEQGNEQYF. For the CDR3, the DNA is TGTGCCAGCAGTGAACAGGGGAATGAGCAGTACTTC.

CDR3 sequence reads: CASSELAGGNNEQFF. In nucleotides, the CDR3 is TGCGCCAGCAGCGAGCTAGCGGGGGGCAACAATGAGCAGTTCTTC. The V gene is TRBV5-1, the J gene TRBJ2-1, with 11 bases lining up with TRBD2. The junction had 5 bases not matched to a gene; V was cut back by 4 bases and J by 5 bases. The length of the CDR3 is 15 residues. Germline CDR1 is SGHRS and CDR2 is YFSETQ. The full variable domain, its missing parts supplied by reference TRBV5-1 and TRBJ2-1, is KAGVTQTPRYLIKTRGQQVTLSCSPISGHRSVSWYQQTPGQGLQFLFEYFSETQRNKGNFPGRFSGRQFSNSRSEMNVSTLELGDSALYLCASSELAGGNNEQFFGPGTRLTVL.

The chain uses TRBV9 and TRBJ2-4; no clear D gene. Germline V lookup: CDR1 SGDLS, CDR2 YYNGEE. This CDR3 is 15 amino acids long. Trimming shortened V by 0 bases and J by 8 bases, and 15 bases separated the two germline ends. The CDR3 protein is CASSVGGLHPDIQYF. For the CDR3, the DNA is TGTGCCAGCAGCGTAGGAGGCCTTCACCCTGACATTCAGTACTTC.

The V and J genes are TRBV9 and TRBJ2-1; D might be TRBD2 (5 bases). Trimming removed 4 bases from V and 10 bases from J, with 21 bases in between. This CDR3 contains 15 residues. Germline values: CDR1 SGDLS, CDR2 YYNGEE. The CDR3: CASSPEVRGFGEQFF. DNA for the CDR3: TGTGCCAGCAGCCCCGAAGTAAGAGGGTTCGGGGAGCAGTTCTTC.

The gene calls are TRBV5-5 and TRBJ1-5; tentative D call: TRBD1 (6 bases). Germline V gene data show CDR1 as SGHKS and CDR2 as YYEKEE (reference sequence). V dropped 4 bases and J dropped 1 base, with 18 bases sitting between them. CDR3 size: 17 residues. The CDR3 region is CASSRGRGAGSNQPQHF. In nucleotides, the CDR3 is TGTGCCAGCAGCCGAGGCAGGGGCGCCGGGAGCAATCAGCCCCAGCATTTT.

This clone has only one observation. This chain links TRBV11-2 with TRBJ1-4, with D possibly TRBD1 on 6 matching bases. This CDR3 spans 19 amino acids. CDR1 is SGHAT, CDR2 FQNNGV, per germline. V gave up 0 bases and J gave up 1 base, with 18 bases separating them. The CDR3 reads CASSLELASGEITNEKLFF. CDR3 DNA sequence: TGTGCCAGCAGCTTAGAGCTGGCATCAGGGGAAATAACTAATGAAAAACTGTTTTTT.

The chain joins TRBV5-6 to TRBJ2-2; perhaps TRBD2 as D (5 bases). Trimming shortened V by 2 bases and J by 3 bases, and 8 bases separated the two germline ends. Germline-derived CDR1 and CDR2 are SGHDT and YYEEEE. This CDR3 is built from 14 residues. As DNA, the CDR3 is TGTGCCAGCAGCTTTCTGCGGGACACCGGGGAGCTGTTTTTT. It yields the protein CASSFLRDTGELFF.

The genes are TRBV6-1 and TRBJ2-5; perhaps TRBD1 as D (6 bases). Trimming cost V 4 bases and J 5 bases, with 20 bases left between them. The CDR3 extends over 16 amino acids. Germline-derived CDR1 and CDR2 are MNHNS and SASEGT. DNA of the CDR3: TGTGCCAGCAGTGCCCACTCCGGGACATCCCAGGAGACCCAGTACTTC. This translates into CASSAHSGTSQETQYF.

The chain recombines TRBV4-3 with TRBJ2-1, with 9 bases aligning to TRBD2. V shed 3 bases and J 7 bases; nucleotides not matched to a gene: 7. CDR3 length equals 15 residues. Germline CDR1 reads LGHNA; CDR2 reads YSLEER. The CDR3 is CASSQVAGVRNEQFF. The CDR3 bases are TGCGCCAGCAGCCAGGTAGCGGGAGTCCGAAATGAGCAGTTCTTC.

As for this clone: The same CDR3 can be traced to other DNA sequences in this sample. This rearrangement joins TRBV7-9 to TRBJ1-3; D call uncertain. Trimming took 5 bases from V and 4 from J, leaving 6 bases between them. CDR1 and CDR2 (germline): SEHNR, FQNEAQ (reference sequence). The CDR3 sequence is 12 residues long. The CDR3 DNA is TGTGCCAGCAGCCCCCTGGGAAACACCATATATTTT. Its protein is CASSPLGNTIYF.

The CDR3 coding sequence is TGTGCCAGCAGCCCCAAATCTAGCGGGAGTGTCTATGAGCAGTTCTTC. It specifies CASSPKSSGSVYEQFF. The chain carries TRBV7-2 and TRBJ2-1; 10 nucleotides agree with TRBD2. There are 16 residues in the CDR3. Germline lookup yields CDR1 SGHTA and CDR2 FQGNSA. Trimming removed 5 bases from V and 8 bases from J; junction bases left unmatched: 12.

CDR3 sequence (DNA): TGTGCCAGCAGGAACAGCGGGAGAGGGGGAGAGAATGAGCAGTTCTTC. As protein: CASRNSGRGGENEQFF. The V and J genes are TRBV6-6 and TRBJ2-1, with TRBD2 identical over 8 bases. Germline CDR1 reads MNHNY; CDR2 reads SVGAGI (reference sequence). There are 16 residues in the CDR3. Trimming removed 6 bases from V and 7 bases from J; junction bases left unmatched: 14.

The chain uses TRBV4-1 and TRBJ2-2; the match to TRBD1 covers 8 bases. In germline, CDR1 is MGHRA, CDR2 YSYEKL. The CDR3 loop spans 16 amino acids. The V gene end was trimmed by 1 base and the J gene end by 1 base; junction bases not matched to a gene: 2. The CDR3 reads CASSQAGGGNTGELFF. The CDR3 DNA reads TGCGCCAGCAGCCAAGCAGGGGGCGGGAACACCGGGGAGCTGTTTTTT.

V usage is TRBV6-6 and J usage is TRBJ2-1; perhaps TRBD2 as D (6 bases). The CDR3 runs 11 residues. V lost 6 bases, J lost 13 bases, and 13 bases lay in between. The germline gives CDR1 MNHNY, CDR2 SVGAGI (reference sequence). CDR3 residues: CASSNGTPQFF. The CDR3 coding sequence is TGTGCCAGCAGCAACGGGACTCCTCAGTTCTTC.

This chain connects TRBV4-1 to TRBJ1-4; possibly TRBD1 for D (5 bases). The CDR3 has 14 amino acids. V dropped 3 bases and J dropped 8 bases, with 13 bases sitting between them. Looked up from germline, CDR1 is MGHRA and CDR2 is YSYEKL. CDR3 loop: CASSQVQGYEKLFF. In nucleotides, the CDR3 is TGCGCCAGCAGCCAGGTTCAGGGCTACGAAAAACTGTTTTTT.

The rearrangement links TRBV4-1 to TRBJ1-5, with 7 bases lining up with TRBD1. The CDR3 contains 16 residues. CDR1 is MGHRA, CDR2 YSYEKL, per germline. Unmatched junction bases numbered 5, after V lost 1 base and J lost 2 bases. This CDR3 reads CASSQASTGGNQPQHF. DNA of the CDR3: TGCGCCAGCAGCCAAGCATCCACAGGGGGCAATCAGCCCCAGCATTTT.